This T cell receptor beta chain was obtained from a study of T cell responses to AZD1222 COVID-19 vaccine. Whole-study findings and limits: Reportedly, nearly half the spike-specific TCRs target unmutated variant regions.

As concerns this clone: As yet, its antigen is unknown.

Using immunoSEQ multiplex PCR, the repertoire was profiled, and TCRdb retains in-frame clones only, with some absent. Of about 130,000 clones in the sample, 93% were seen once. Germline assignment: CDR1 SQVTM and CDR2 ANQGSEA. The V and J ends lost 3 bases and 0 bases respectively, with 12 bases between them. This CDR3 is built from 15 residues. The chain links TRBV29-1 to TRBJ2-1, with D possibly being TRBD2 (5 bases). This TCR was recovered from an adult in good health. Source: peripheral blood, taken on day 0 of AZD1222 vaccination. The CDR3 loop is CSVDIPGSSYNEQFF. The CDR3 nucleotides are TGCAGCGTTGACATCCCGGGGAGCTCCTACAATGAGCAGTTCTTC.